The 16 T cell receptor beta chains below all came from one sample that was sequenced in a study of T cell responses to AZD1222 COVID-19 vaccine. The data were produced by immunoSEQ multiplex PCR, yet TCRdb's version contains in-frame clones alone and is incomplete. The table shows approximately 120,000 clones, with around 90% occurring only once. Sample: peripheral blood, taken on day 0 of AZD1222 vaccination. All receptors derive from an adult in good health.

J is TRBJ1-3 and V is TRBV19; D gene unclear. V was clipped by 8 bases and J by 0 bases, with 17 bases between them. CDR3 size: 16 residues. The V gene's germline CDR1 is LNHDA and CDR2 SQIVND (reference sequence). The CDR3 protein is CASWTESRDSGNTIYF. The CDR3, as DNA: TGTGCCAGTTGGACGGAGAGCCGGGACTCTGGAAACACCATATATTTT.

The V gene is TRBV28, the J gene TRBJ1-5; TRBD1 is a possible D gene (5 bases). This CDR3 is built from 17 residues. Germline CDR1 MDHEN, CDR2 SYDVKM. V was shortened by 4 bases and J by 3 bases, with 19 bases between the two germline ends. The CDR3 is CASSSLVGQGLNQPQHF. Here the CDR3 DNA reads TGTGCCAGCAGTTCCCTAGTCGGCCAGGGCCTCAATCAGCCCCAGCATTTT.

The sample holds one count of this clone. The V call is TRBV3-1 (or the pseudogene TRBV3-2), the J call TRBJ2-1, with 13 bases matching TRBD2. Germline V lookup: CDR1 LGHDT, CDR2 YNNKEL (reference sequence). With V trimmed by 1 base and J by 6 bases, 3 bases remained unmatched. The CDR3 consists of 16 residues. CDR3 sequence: CASSQARLAGGNEQFF. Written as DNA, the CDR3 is TGTGCCAGCAGCCAAGCGAGACTAGCGGGGGGCAATGAGCAGTTCTTC.

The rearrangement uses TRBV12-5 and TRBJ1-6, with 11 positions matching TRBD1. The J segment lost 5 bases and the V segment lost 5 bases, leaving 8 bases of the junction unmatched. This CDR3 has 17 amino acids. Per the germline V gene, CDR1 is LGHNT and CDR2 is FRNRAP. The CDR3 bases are TGTGCTAGTGGTCCCTGGACAGGGGGCATAAATAATTCACCCCTCCACTTT. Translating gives CASGPWTGGINNSPLHF.

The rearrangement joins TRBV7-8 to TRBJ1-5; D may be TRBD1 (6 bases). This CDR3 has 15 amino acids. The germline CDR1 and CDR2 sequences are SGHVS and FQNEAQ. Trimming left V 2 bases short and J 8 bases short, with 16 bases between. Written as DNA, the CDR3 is TGTGCCAGCAGCTTAAGCAGAACAGGGAGGGAGCCCCAGCATTTT. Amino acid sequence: CASSLSRTGREPQHF.

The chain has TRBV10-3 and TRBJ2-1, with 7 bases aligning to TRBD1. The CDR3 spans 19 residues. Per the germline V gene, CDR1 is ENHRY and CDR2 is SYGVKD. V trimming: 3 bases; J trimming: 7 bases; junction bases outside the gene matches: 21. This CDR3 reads CAISDPIALGDRVNNEQFF. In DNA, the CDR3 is TGTGCCATCAGTGACCCGATCGCTTTGGGCGACAGGGTTAATAATGAGCAGTTCTTC.

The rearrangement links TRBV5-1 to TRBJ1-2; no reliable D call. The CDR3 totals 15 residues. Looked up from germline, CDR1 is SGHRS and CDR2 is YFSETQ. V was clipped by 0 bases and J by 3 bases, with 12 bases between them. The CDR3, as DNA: TGCGCCAGCAGCTTGGACAGCGGAGGCTACTATGGCTACACCTTC. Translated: CASSLDSGGYYGYTF. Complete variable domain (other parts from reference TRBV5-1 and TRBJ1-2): KAGVTQTPRYLIKTRGQQVTLSCSPISGHRSVSWYQQTPGQGLQFLFEYFSETQRNKGNFPGRFSGRQFSNSRSEMNVSTLELGDSALYLCASSLDSGGYYGYTFGSGTRLTVV.

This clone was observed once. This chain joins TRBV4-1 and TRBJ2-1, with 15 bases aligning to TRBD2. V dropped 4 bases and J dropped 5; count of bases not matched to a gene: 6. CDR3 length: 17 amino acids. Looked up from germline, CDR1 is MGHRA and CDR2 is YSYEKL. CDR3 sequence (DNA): TGCGCCAGCAGCCCACGGACTAGCGGGGGGGCCCACAATGAGCAGTTCTTC. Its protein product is CASSPRTSGGAHNEQFF.

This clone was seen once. DNA of the CDR3: TGCGCCAGCAGCCAGGGGCACATGAATTCACCCCTCCACTTT. It translates to CASSQGHMNSPLHF. The gene calls are TRBV4-3 and TRBJ1-6; D might be TRBD1 (5 bases). This CDR3 has 14 amino acids. V shed 3 bases and J shed 7 bases, with 10 bases lying between them. The germline V gene encodes CDR1 LGHNA and CDR2 YSLEER.

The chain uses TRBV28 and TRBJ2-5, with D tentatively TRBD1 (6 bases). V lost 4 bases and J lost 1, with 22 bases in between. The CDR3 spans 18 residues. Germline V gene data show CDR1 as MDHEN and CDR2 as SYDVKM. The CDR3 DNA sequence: TGTGCCAGCAGTTCTCCCCACAGGGCTGAGGTGTTCCAAGAGACCCAGTACTTC. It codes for CASSSPHRAEVFQETQYF.

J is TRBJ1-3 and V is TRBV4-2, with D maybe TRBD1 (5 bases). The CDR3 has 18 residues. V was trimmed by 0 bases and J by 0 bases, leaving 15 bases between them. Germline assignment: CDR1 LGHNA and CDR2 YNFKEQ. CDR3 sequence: CASSQDRGIQVSGNTIYF. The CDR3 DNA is TGTGCCAGCAGCCAAGATAGGGGCATACAAGTCTCTGGAAACACCATATATTTT.

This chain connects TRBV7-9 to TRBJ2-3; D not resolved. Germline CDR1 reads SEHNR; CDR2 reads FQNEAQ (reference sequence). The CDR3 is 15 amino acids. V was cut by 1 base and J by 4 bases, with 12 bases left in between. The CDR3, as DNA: TGTGCCAGCAGCTTAGGTGTGCTAGTACCAGATACGCAGTATTTT. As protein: CASSLGVLVPDTQYF.

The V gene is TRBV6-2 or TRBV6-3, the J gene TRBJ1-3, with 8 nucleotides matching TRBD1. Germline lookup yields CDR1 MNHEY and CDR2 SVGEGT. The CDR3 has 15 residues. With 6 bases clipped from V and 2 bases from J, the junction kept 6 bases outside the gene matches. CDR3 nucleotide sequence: TGTGCCAGCAGCCCGTGGGGACAGGCTGGAAACACCATATATTTT. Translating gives CASSPWGQAGNTIYF.

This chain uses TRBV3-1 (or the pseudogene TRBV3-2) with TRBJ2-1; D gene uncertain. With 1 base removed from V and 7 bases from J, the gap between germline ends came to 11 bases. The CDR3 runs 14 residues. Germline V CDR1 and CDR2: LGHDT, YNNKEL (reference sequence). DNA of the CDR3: TGTGCCAGCAGCCAAGCGGTCCTCGGGAATGAGCAGTTCTTC. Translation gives CASSQAVLGNEQFF.

The CDR3: CASSGPTGAEGNTIYF. Here the CDR3 DNA reads TGTGCCAGCAGCGGGCCTACAGGGGCGGAGGGAAACACCATATATTTT. This rearrangement joins TRBV3-1 (or the pseudogene TRBV3-2) to TRBJ1-3; TRBD1 agrees at 7 bases. Germline CDR1 LGHDT, CDR2 YNNKEL (reference sequence). V trimming: 5 bases; J trimming: 4 bases; junction bases outside the gene matches: 11. The length of the CDR3 is 16 residues.

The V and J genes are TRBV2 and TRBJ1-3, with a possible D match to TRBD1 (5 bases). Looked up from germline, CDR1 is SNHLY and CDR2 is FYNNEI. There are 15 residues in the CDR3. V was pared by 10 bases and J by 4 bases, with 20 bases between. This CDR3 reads CATTPRGGVGNTIYF. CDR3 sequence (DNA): TGTGCCACCACCCCGCGGGGAGGGGTGGGAAACACCATATATTTT.